Shown below are 11 T cell receptor beta chains from a single sample sequenced in a study of T cell changes during pregnancy in multiple sclerosis. The table came from immunoSEQ multiplex PCR; TCRdb's copy has only in-frame clones and leaves some out. The profile shows 55,000 to 70,000 clones, nearly 95% of them singletons. The material was CD4+ T cells from peripheral blood mononuclear cells, obtained after pregnancy. All receptors come from a female donor with multiple sclerosis, enrolled in a pregnancy study.

The V and J genes are TRBV19 and TRBJ1-5; 9 bases agree with TRBD1. The germline CDR1 and CDR2 sequences are LNHDA and SQIVND (reference sequence). The CDR3 length is 15 residues. The junction had 7 bases not matched to a gene; V was cut back by 5 bases and J by 5 bases. This CDR3 reads CASSSWTGVYQPQHF. The CDR3 DNA reads TGTGCCAGTAGTTCGTGGACAGGGGTCTATCAGCCCCAGCATTTT.

The chain links TRBV30 to TRBJ1-5; D is uncertain. V was trimmed by 3 bases and J by 3 bases, leaving 9 bases between them. Germline CDR1 GTSNPN, CDR2 SVGIG (reference sequence). The CDR3 covers 13 residues. The CDR3 DNA reads as TGTGCCTGGAGCGAGGATTTCAATCAGCCCCAGCATTTT. The encoded protein is CAWSEDFNQPQHF.

This chain joins TRBV6-5 and TRBJ2-5, with D tentatively TRBD1 (5 bases). CDR1 MNHEY and CDR2 SVGAGI come from the germline V gene. The CDR3 is 15 residues long. V was trimmed by 6 bases and J by 2 bases, leaving 16 bases between them. The CDR3 protein is CASRPFRVAQETQYF. CDR3 nucleotide sequence: TGTGCCAGCAGACCCTTCAGGGTGGCACAAGAGACCCAGTACTTC.

The chain employs TRBV4-1 and TRBJ2-1; 10 bases are shared with TRBD2. Germline-derived CDR1 and CDR2 are MGHRA and YSYEKL. V lost 0 bases to trimming and J lost 9 bases; unmatched junction nucleotides: 2. This CDR3 has 14 amino acids. CDR3 protein: CASSQELAGTEQFF. Written as DNA, the CDR3 is TGCGCCAGCAGCCAAGAACTAGCGGGGACTGAGCAGTTCTTC.

This chain links TRBV30 with TRBJ2-7, with 8 nucleotides matching TRBD2. V shed 4 bases, J shed 7 bases, and the junction held 6 bases outside the gene matches. The germline V gene has CDR1 GTSNPN and CDR2 SVGIG (reference sequence). The CDR3 has 12 amino acids. The CDR3 DNA follows: TGTGCCTGGACGGGAGGGGTATCGGAGCAGTACTTC. Residues: CAWTGGVSEQYF.

V gene TRBV5-1 combines with J gene TRBJ2-3; 7 bases match TRBD2. This CDR3 contains 15 residues. The trim removed 0 bases at V and 5 bases at J, leaving 6 bases unmatched. The germline V gene has CDR1 SGHRS and CDR2 YFSETQ. Here the CDR3 DNA reads TGCGCCAGCAGCTTGGATCACGGGAGGAAAGATACGCAGTATTTT. Translated, it gives CASSLDHGRKDTQYF.

This chain uses TRBV7-9 with TRBJ1-6; D may be TRBD1 (6 bases). The CDR3 spans 18 residues. Trimming took 1 base from V and 2 from J, leaving 15 bases between them. The germline CDR1 and CDR2 sequences are SEHNR and FQNEAQ (reference sequence). The CDR3 loop reads CASSLEGTGGTYNSPLHF. The CDR3 nucleotides read TGTGCCAGCAGCTTAGAAGGGACGGGGGGCACCTATAATTCACCCCTCCACTTT.

CDR3 region: CASSVPGFENEAFF. Written as DNA, the CDR3 is TGTGCCAGCAGCGTTCCAGGGTTTGAGAACGAAGCTTTCTTT. The V call is TRBV14, the J call TRBJ1-1, with D maybe TRBD1 (5 bases). The CDR3 is made up of 14 amino acids. V lost 5 bases and J lost 8, with 18 bases in between. The germline V gene has CDR1 SGHDN and CDR2 FVKESK.

The chain recombines TRBV9 with TRBJ2-7; no firm D call. V lost 3 bases to trimming and J lost 6 bases, with 19 bases between them. CDR1 and CDR2 from the germline V gene are SGDLS and YYNGEE. The CDR3 length is 15 residues. The CDR3 sequence is CASSDQTNWSGEQYF. The CDR3 DNA sequence: TGTGCCAGCAGCGACCAAACTAATTGGAGTGGCGAGCAGTACTTC.

This chain joins TRBV5-1 and TRBJ1-2; TRBD1 might be the D (5 bases). The CDR3 has 13 residues. Trimming shortened V by 0 bases and J by 4 bases, and 7 bases separated the two germline ends. The V gene's germline CDR1 is SGHRS and CDR2 YFSETQ. The CDR3 spells CASSLAGGYGYTF. The CDR3 DNA reads TGCGCCAGCAGCTTGGCCGGGGGCTATGGCTACACCTTC.

This chain joins TRBV5-6 and TRBJ2-5; D call uncertain. Germline V CDR1 and CDR2: SGHDT, YYEEEE. The CDR3 sequence is 12 residues long. V was cut by 3 bases and J by 5 bases, with 8 bases left in between. In DNA, the CDR3 is TGTGCCAGCAGCTGGCAGAGGGAGACCCAGTACTTC. It is translated as CASSWQRETQYF.